The subject of this entry is one TCR beta chain. The target antigen is unknown. Here immunoSEQ multiplex PCR was the method, and the copy in TCRdb shows in-frame clones only, minus some. This table holds roughly 390,000 clones, roughly nine tenths found once. The V end lost 4 bases, the J end lost 4 bases, and 17 bases lay between the germline ends. This CDR3 has 16 amino acids. CDR1 and CDR2 (germline): LNHDA, SQIVND (reference sequence). The source of the sample is a study of Ad26.COV2.S vaccination and SARS-CoV-2 variants. Study-wide context: The study gave Ad26.COV2.S intramuscularly, once or twice 56 days apart. Study conclusions and caveats: Reportedly, after vaccination the spike-specific CD8+ and CD4+ T cell responses displayed substantial breadth. The study found similar non-spike TCR breadth in vaccine and placebo recipients.

As to treatment: 15 to 20 received Ad26.COV2.S at low or high dose, single or two shots; 5 received placebo; per-sample allocation not given. Samples came from day 63 after the first vaccine or placebo injection. An adult donor aged 18-55 years was enrolled in Boston. The specimen comprised peripheral blood, sampled in a trial of Ad26.COV2.S vaccine versus placebo. This sequence originates from a person aged 18-60 years who received the Ad26.COV2.S COVID-19 vaccine or a placebo. This chain connects TRBV19 to TRBJ2-1; no clear D. The CDR3 spells CASSTLDNRVYNEQFF. CDR3 nucleotide sequence: TGTGCCAGTAGTACACTCGACAACCGGGTGTACAATGAGCAGTTCTTC.